Each of the 3 T cell receptor beta chains below was sequenced from the same sample in a study of blood T cells in healthy people across ages. For the second PCR, which ran for about 6 to 11 cycles, a sample-barcoded 5' primer and a J-beta primer mix were used. TCRdb ran MiXCR on the 5' RACE reads and lists one entry per CDR3 protein. The table records 1.5 million to 2 million distinct CDR3 sequences, about 50% of them present only once. Material for sequencing was blood. These receptors all stem from a woman in her forties in good health.

The chain combines TRBV4-3 with TRBJ2-5; D might be TRBD1 (5 bases). Trimming pared 4 bases from V and 1 base from J, leaving 10 bases between. Germline values: CDR1 LGHNA, CDR2 YSLEER. The CDR3 is 14 amino acids. The DNA of the CDR3 is TGCGCCAGCAGCCCTGAAGACAGCCAAGAGACCCAGTACTTC. Protein: CASSPEDSQETQYF.

J is TRBJ2-4 and V is TRBV29-1; D is tentatively TRBD1 or TRBD2 (5 bases each). The CDR3 is 14 residues long. Trimming removed 1 base at V and 7 bases at J, with 14 bases between. Germline assignment: CDR1 SQVTM and CDR2 ANQGSEA. The CDR3 protein is CSVEGRGRRNIQYF. The CDR3 nucleotides are TGCAGCGTTGAAGGTCGGGGACGTCGCAACATTCAGTACTTC. The variable domain in full, with the rest retrieved from reference TRBV29-1 and TRBJ2-4, is SAVISQKPSRDICQRGTSLTIQCQVDSQVTMMFWYRQQPGQSLTLIATANQGSEATYESGFVIDKFPISRPNLTFSTLTVSNMSPEDSSIYLCSVEGRGRRNIQYFGAGTRLSVL.

This clonotype showed up just a few times. This rearrangement joins TRBV5-5 to TRBJ2-5; 7 bases match TRBD1. The ends lost 4 bases at V and 2 bases at J; junction bases unmatched: 8. The CDR3 is 15 amino acids. Germline V lookup: CDR1 SGHKS, CDR2 YYEKEE (reference sequence). The CDR3 protein is CASSDAGDSQETQYF. CDR3 in DNA: TGTGCCAGCAGCGACGCAGGGGACAGTCAAGAGACCCAGTACTTC.